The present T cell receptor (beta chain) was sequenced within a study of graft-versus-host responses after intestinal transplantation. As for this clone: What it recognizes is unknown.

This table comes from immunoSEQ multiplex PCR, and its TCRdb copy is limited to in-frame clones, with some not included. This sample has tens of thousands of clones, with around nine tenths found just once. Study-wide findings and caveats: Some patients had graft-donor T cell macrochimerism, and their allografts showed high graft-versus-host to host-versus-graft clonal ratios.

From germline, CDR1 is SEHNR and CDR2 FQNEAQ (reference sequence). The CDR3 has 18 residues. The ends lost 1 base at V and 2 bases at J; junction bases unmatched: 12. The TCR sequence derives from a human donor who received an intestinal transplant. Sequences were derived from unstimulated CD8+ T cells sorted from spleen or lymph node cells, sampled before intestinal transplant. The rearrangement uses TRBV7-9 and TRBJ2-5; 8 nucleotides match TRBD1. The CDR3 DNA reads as TGTGCCAGCAGCTTAGGGCCCCCCCCTAACAGGGGGCAAGAGACCCAGTACTTC. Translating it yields CASSLGPPPNRGQETQYF.